This TCR beta chain was captured in a study of Ad26.COV2.S vaccination and SARS-CoV-2 variants. The trim removed 3 bases at V and 2 bases at J, leaving 7 bases unmatched. The CDR3 spans 16 residues. Germline values: CDR1 LNHDA, CDR2 SQIVND (reference sequence). Regarding this clone: Its specificity is unknown.

General study points: Placebo recipients and vaccine recipients were similar in non-spike TCR breadth. Vaccine recipients posted higher spike-specific TCR breadth than their placebo counterparts.

Documented treatment: roughly 20 received Ad26.COV2.S at low or high dose, single or two shots; 5 received placebo; per-sample allocation not given. Samples analyzed were those drawn on day 63 after the first vaccine or placebo injection. Generated by immunoSEQ multiplex PCR, the TCRdb table keeps only in-frame clones and is missing some. The sample includes 440,000 or so clones, about nine tenths of them seen just once. The sample consisted of peripheral blood, taken in a trial of Ad26.COV2.S vaccine versus placebo. V gene TRBV19 combines with J gene TRBJ1-3; TRBD1 agrees at 7 bases. The sequence was collected from a person between 18 and 59 years old who received the Ad26.COV2.S COVID-19 vaccine or a placebo. CDR3 in amino acids: CASSILTGSAGNTIYF. In DNA, the CDR3 is TGTGCCAGTAGTATTTTGACAGGGTCCGCTGGAAACACCATATATTTT.